This T cell receptor (beta chain) was sequenced for a study of cytomegalovirus exposure and HLA in healthy donors. Findings of the study overall: Cytomegalovirus association was assigned to around 150 TCR beta chains. There were some public TCRs occurring in many donors, but most TCR sequences were rare. Sequencing depth across donors, presence/absence analyses assumed, was roughly uniform. It was reportedly the case that the classifier diagnosed cytomegalovirus status with high specificity and sensitivity.

As for this clone: The target antigen is unknown.

Primers included in the PCR were 60 Vbeta and 13 Jbeta primers. The protocol was immunoSEQ multiplex PCR, while the TCRdb copy is restricted to in-frame clones and leaves out a portion. The table shows fewer than 200,000 clones, with about 70% occurring only once. The CDR3 is 15 amino acids. Germline V gene lookup returns CDR1 MNHNY and CDR2 SVGAGI (reference sequence). The J segment lost 6 bases and the V segment lost 5 bases, leaving 10 bases of the junction unmatched. The sequence came from a woman aged 30 to 39 in good health and CMV-seronegative. The sequenced sample consisted of PBMCs. The chain joins TRBV6-6 to TRBJ2-4; 7 bases map to TRBD1. The CDR3 region has the DNA TGTGCCAGCAGTATCTCCCGGGACAGTGGAAACATTCAGTACTTC. It is translated as CASSISRDSGNIQYF.